A selection of T cell receptor beta chains follows, all from one sample in a study of T cells in Graves' hyperthyroidism and ophthalmopathy. A single record per CDR3 protein comes from TCRdb applying MiXCR to the multiplex PCR reads. The sample has about 680,000 distinct CDR3 sequences, 30% to 40% seen once. Sequencing was done on a sample of blood. These receptors came from a woman between 40 and 55 years old with Graves' hyperthyroidism. CDR3s include the opening cysteine and the closing phenylalanine or tryptophan. D genes are given only for firm matches. Only some rows state a clone size, as once, few, many or a class for expanded clones.

d_gene,j_gene,len,v_gene,abundance,CDR3nt,CDR3aa
NA,TRBJ2-7,13,TRBV7-2,NA,TGTGCCAGCTCACGGGGTGACAGATACGAGCAGTACTTC,CASSRGDRYEQYF
TRBD1,TRBJ2-7,15,TRBV25-1,many,TGTGCCAGCAGTCGCGAGGGGGCAGGAGTGAGCGAGCAGTACTTC,CASSREGAGVSEQYF
TRBD2,TRBJ2-2,18,TRBV11-2,NA,TGTGCCAGCAGCGAAAGCAGGACTAGCGGGACCTACACCGGGGAGCTGTTTTTT,CASSESRTSGTYTGELFF
NA,TRBJ1-1,14,TRBV5-1,many,TGCGCCAGCAGCTTGGGACCCCCGAACACTGAAGCTTTCTTT,CASSLGPPNTEAFF
NA,TRBJ1-4,15,TRBV10-3,NA,TGTGCCAGCAGTGCGACAGGTACCCTAGGTGAAAAACTGTTTTTT,CASSATGTLGEKLFF
NA,TRBJ1-5,13,TRBV10-3,few,TGTGCCATCAGTGAGTTGGTTGAGCAGCCCCAGCATTTT,CAISELVEQPQHF
NA,TRBJ2-7,14,TRBV9,many,TGTGCCAGCAGCGCCGGGCCGAGCTCCTACGAGCAGTACTTC,CASSAGPSSYEQYF
NA,TRBJ1-2,16,TRBV5-1,NA,TGCGCCAGCAGCACGACTCCGACAGATAATAGCCATGGCTACACCTTC,CASSTTPTDNSHGYTF
TRBD2,TRBJ2-7,15,TRBV10-3,many,TGTGCCATCAAACCGGGACTAGCGGGGGTCTACGAGCAGTACTTC,CAIKPGLAGVYEQYF
NA,TRBJ1-2,12,TRBV20-1,few,TGCAGTGCTATTACAGAGACCTATGGCTACACCTTC,CSAITETYGYTF
NA,TRBJ2-7,14,TRBV10-3,NA,TGTGCCAGCAGTGAGGGGACTTCTACCTACGAGCAGTACTTC,CASSEGTSTYEQYF
TRBD1,TRBJ1-3,15,TRBV4-3,NA,TGCGCCAGCAGCCAACTGGACAGGGGTGGAAACACCATATATTTT,CASSQLDRGGNTIYF
NA,TRBJ2-7,14,TRBV20-1,many,TGCAGTGCTAGGTTCTGGGCAGGCGACTACGAGCAGTACTTC,CSARFWAGDYEQYF
NA,TRBJ1-3,12,TRBV4-1,many,TGCGCCACTGGGACATCTGGAAACACCATATATTTT,CATGTSGNTIYF
NA,TRBJ1-1,14,TRBV7-2,few,TGTGCCAGCAGCCAAGATGACAGGCGTGGATCAGCCGCCTTT,CASSQDDRRGSAAF
NA,TRBJ1-4,14,TRBV10-3,many,TGTGCCATCAGCCGGATGGAGTCGTCGGAAAAACTGTTTTTT,CAISRMESSEKLFF
NA,TRBJ1-2,14,TRBV7-9,many,TGTGCCAGCAGCTTAGGAATAGTCGACAGGGGCTACACCTTC,CASSLGIVDRGYTF
NA,TRBJ2-7,11,TRBV5-1,NA,TGTGCCTGGGACACGGACGGCAAGCAGTACTTC,CAWDTDGKQYF
NA,TRBJ2-5,12,TRBV20-1,many,TGCAGTGCTAGGGACAGAAAAGAGACCCAGTACTTC,CSARDRKETQYF
NA,TRBJ2-2,16,TRBV5-1,NA,TGCGCCAGCAGCCAAAAAGGGACCGCGAACACCGGGGAGCTGTTTTTT,CASSQKGTANTGELFF